This entry describes one T cell receptor beta chain. Its antigen remains unknown. The data derive from a study of T cell responses to AZD1222 COVID-19 vaccine. Germline V gene sequence: CDR1 LGHNT, CDR2 FRNRAP. The V and J ends lost 0 bases and 4 bases respectively, with 15 bases between them. This CDR3 spans 16 amino acids. The table came from immunoSEQ multiplex PCR; TCRdb's copy has only in-frame clones and leaves some out. Found here are around 67,000 clones, 84% of them singletons; the top ten hold under 8%. General study findings and limits: Unmutated variant regions reportedly attract nearly half of all spike-specific TCRs. At baseline, just five to seven AZD1222 recipients tested seropositive. Researchers took repertoire samples only after the peak T cell response had come.

The chain links TRBV12-5 to TRBJ1-2, with D possibly being TRBD1 (5 bases). This sequence was found in an adult in good health. The sequencing used peripheral blood, collected on day 0 of AZD1222 vaccination. This CDR3 reads CASGLVGGGRSYGYTF. DNA of the CDR3: TGTGCTAGTGGTTTGGTGGGGGGAGGGAGAAGCTATGGCTACACCTTC.